The T cell receptor beta chain under discussion was sequenced for a study of blood T cell repertoires in COVID-19. Study overall: The United States, Italy and Spain supplied acute and convalescent COVID-19 samples.

V was pared by 8 bases and J by 7 bases, with 15 bases between. The V gene's germline CDR1 is SGHTA and CDR2 FQGNSA. The CDR3 sequence is 14 residues long. Original analysis: Estimation of nucleated cell counts relied on the amplification of reference gene primers. Clones were read by immunoSEQ multiplex PCR, and TCRdb kept only the in-frame ones, dropping some. D and trimming come from the DNA, and the V and J calls and clone size come from that table. In the table there are 25,000 to 30,000 clones, 80% to 90% of which are singletons. The TCR was taken from a human donor in a cohort sampled during active COVID-19. This rearrangement joins TRBV7-2 to TRBJ1-6, with a weak D call TRBD1 (5 bases). The sequenced sample consisted of peripheral blood. CDR3 DNA sequence: TGTGCCAGCGAGGTAGGAGCAGGGAATTCACCCCTCCACTTT. This translates into CASEVGAGNSPLHF.